This note documents a single T cell receptor beta chain sequence. The antigen remains unidentified. V was clipped by 5 bases and J by 2 bases, with 13 bases between them. The CDR3 consists of 15 residues. Germline V gene data show CDR1 as LNHDA and CDR2 as SQIVND (reference sequence). The sample belongs to a study of beta chain features in type 1 diabetes. Study-level points and caveats: Significant though moderate, a shortening of TCRB CDR3s appeared in all four CD4+ subsets of Type 1 diabetes patients.

Investigators reverse transcribed all isolated RNA, so they sequenced expressed TCRB transcripts. Data came from immunoSEQ multiplex PCR; TCRdb stores just in-frame clones and leaves some out. The sample yields roughly 160,000 clones, approximately 8% seen once. The sequencing sample was made of central memory CD4+ T cells from blood. The chain employs TRBV19 and TRBJ1-5; D is unresolved. This TCR came from a man aged 18 to 30 with type 1 diabetes. CDR3 region: CASSPSRLGNQPQHF. CDR3 nucleotide sequence: TGTGCCAGTAGTCCGTCTAGGTTAGGCAATCAGCCCCAGCATTTT.